The following is a TCR beta chain sequence with its context. The data stem from a study of blood T cell repertoires in COVID-19. Study in general: COVID-19 samples collected from the United States, Italy and Spain covered acute and convalescent phases.

In the authors' workflow: Nucleated cell counts were estimated from reference gene primer amplification. Clones were sequenced by immunoSEQ multiplex PCR, and TCRdb holds only the in-frame ones, with some missing. The V and J calls and clone size were taken over from that table, and D and trimming were inferred from the DNA. Altogether approximately 210,000 clones are present, around four fifths being singletons, with the ten largest covering over 9.5%. The receptor's source is an elderly woman with COVID-19, enrolled during active disease. The sample was peripheral blood.

The CDR3 sequence: CASSPPSVGELFF. Here the CDR3 DNA reads TGTGCCAGCAGCCCCCCATCGGTGGGGGAGCTGTTTTTT. This sequence joins TRBV3-1 (or the pseudogene TRBV3-2) and TRBJ2-2; D gene unclear. The germline V gene has CDR1 LGHDT and CDR2 YNNKEL (reference sequence). V was trimmed by 4 bases and J by 8 bases, leaving 11 bases between them. The CDR3 contains 13 residues.